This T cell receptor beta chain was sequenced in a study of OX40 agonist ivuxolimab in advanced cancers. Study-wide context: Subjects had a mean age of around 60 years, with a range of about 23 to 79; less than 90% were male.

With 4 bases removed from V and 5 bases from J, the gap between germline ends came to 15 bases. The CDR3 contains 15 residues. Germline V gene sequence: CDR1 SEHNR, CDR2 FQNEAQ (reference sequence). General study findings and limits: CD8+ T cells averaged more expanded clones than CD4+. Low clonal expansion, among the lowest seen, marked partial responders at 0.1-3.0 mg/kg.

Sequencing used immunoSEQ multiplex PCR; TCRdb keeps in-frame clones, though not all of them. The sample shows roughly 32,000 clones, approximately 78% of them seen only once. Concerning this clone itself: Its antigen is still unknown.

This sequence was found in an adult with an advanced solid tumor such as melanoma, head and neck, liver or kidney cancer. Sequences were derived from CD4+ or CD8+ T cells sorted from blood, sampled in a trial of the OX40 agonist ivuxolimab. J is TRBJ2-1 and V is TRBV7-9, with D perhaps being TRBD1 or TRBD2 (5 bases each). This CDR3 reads CASSSRLGVDNEQFF. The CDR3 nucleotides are TGTGCCAGCAGCTCCCGGTTGGGGGTGGACAATGAGCAGTTCTTC. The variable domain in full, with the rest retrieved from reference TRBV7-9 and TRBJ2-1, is DTGVSQNPRHKITKRGQNVTFRCDPISEHNRLYWYRQTLGQGPEFLTYFQNEAQLEKSRLLSDRFSAERPKGSFSTLEIQRTEQGDSAMYLCASSSRLGVDNEQFFGPGTRLTVL.